This entry lists 7 T cell receptor beta chains sequenced from one sample in a study of neurological immune-mediated disorders. TCRdb analysed the 5' RACE reads with MiXCR anew, one entry per CDR3 protein. The table lists about 49,000 distinct CDR3 sequences, less than 15% of them singletons. Specified time point: longitudinal time-point 2. The specimen sequenced was PBMCs. These TCRs come from a male donor with HTLV-1-associated myelopathy (HAM/TSP).

This clonotype was recorded once. The rearrangement uses TRBV5-1 and TRBJ2-3; D may be TRBD2 (5 bases). Trimming took off 3 bases at V and 4 bases at J, with 9 bases between the two ends. The CDR3 length is 13 residues. Germline V lookup: CDR1 SGHRS, CDR2 YFSETQ. CDR3 region: CASSWAGADTQYF. Written as DNA, the CDR3 is TGCGCCAGCAGCTGGGCCGGGGCAGATACGCAGTATTTT.

This clonotype was detected ten times or more. The rearrangement links TRBV6-2 or TRBV6-3 to TRBJ1-6; D call uncertain. The germline V gene encodes CDR1 MNHEY and CDR2 SVGEGT. This CDR3 contains 16 residues. V was clipped by 5 bases and J by 4 bases, with 15 bases between them. The CDR3 region is CASSRNYGKYNSPLHF. In nucleotides, the CDR3 is TGTGCCAGCAGTCGAAACTACGGGAAATATAATTCACCCCTCCACTTT.

This clonotype turned up a few times. This rearrangement joins TRBV18 to TRBJ1-1, with no clear D. The ends were cut back, 4 bases at V and 4 bases at J, with 10 bases in the middle. This CDR3 contains 13 residues. From germline, CDR1 is KGHSH and CDR2 LQKENI. The CDR3 DNA reads TGTGCCAGCTCACTTTCCTCTGGCACTGAAGCTTTCTTT. It is translated as CASSLSSGTEAFF.

This clonotype was picked up many times. The chain uses TRBV20-1 and TRBJ2-5; the D gene is possibly TRBD2 (6 bases). The germline V and J ends were trimmed by 5 bases and 2 bases, with 18 bases remaining between them. This CDR3 comprises 15 residues. In germline, CDR1 is DFQATT, CDR2 SNEGSKA (reference sequence). CDR3 DNA sequence: TGCAGTGCTGGGGAACCCGGGAGCGTACAAGAGACCCAGTACTTC. Amino acids: CSAGEPGSVQETQYF.

Ten or more counts support this clonotype. The gene calls are TRBV5-1 and TRBJ2-3, with D unresolved. Germline V gene sequence: CDR1 SGHRS, CDR2 YFSETQ. Trimming pared 2 bases from V and 4 bases from J, leaving 2 bases between. The CDR3 is 11 amino acids. DNA for the CDR3: TGCGCCAGCAGCTTCGCAGATACGCAGTATTTT. Protein product: CASSFADTQYF.

The sample holds many counts of this clonotype. This chain uses TRBV6-5 with TRBJ1-1, with 8 bases that match TRBD1. Germline CDR1 and CDR2: MNHEY and SVGAGI. The CDR3 has 12 residues. Losses at the gene ends were 6 bases for V and 8 bases for J; bases not matched to a gene: 5. The CDR3, as DNA: TGTGCCAGCAGGGTGGGGGACAGGGAAGCTTTCTTT. It is translated as CASRVGDREAFF.

In its sample, this clonotype was seen many times. This rearrangement joins TRBV5-6 to TRBJ2-7; TRBD2 is a possible D gene (5 bases). The CDR3 runs 14 residues. Trimming left V 2 bases short and J 3 bases short, with 12 bases between. Germline CDR1 SGHDT, CDR2 YYEEEE. The CDR3 DNA sequence: TGTGCCAGCAGCTTCGACGGGAAAGGCTACGAGCAGTACTTC. This translates into CASSFDGKGYEQYF. Supplemented by reference TRBV5-6 and TRBJ2-7, the full variable domain reads DAGVTQSPTHLIKTRGQQVTLRCSPKSGHDTVSWYQQALGQGPQFIFQYYEEEERQRGNFPDRFSGHQFPNYSSELNVNALLLGDSALYLCASSFDGKGYEQYFGPGTRLTVT.